The 19 T cell receptor beta chains below were found in one sample sequenced in a study of identical twins. TCRdb reprocessed the 5' RACE reads via MiXCR and lists one record per CDR3 protein. The sample lists 510,000 or so distinct CDR3 sequences; over 12% were seen once. This same sample was also part of a study on yellow fever vaccine responses in identical twins.

Material for sequencing was CD4+ T cells sorted from blood. The receptors originated from a young woman in good health.

This chain links TRBV7-9 with TRBJ2-3, with D perhaps being TRBD1 or TRBD2 (5 bases each). V was pared by 4 bases and J by 7 bases, with 15 bases between. The CDR3 loop spans 14 amino acids. CDR1 SEHNR and CDR2 FQNEAQ come from the germline V gene (reference sequence). CDR3 sequence: CASSYGTAGNTQYF. The CDR3 DNA reads as TGTGCCAGCAGCTACGGGACGGCCGGAAATACGCAGTATTTT.

There are many counts of this clonotype. V usage is TRBV12-3 or TRBV12-4 and J usage is TRBJ1-2; 7 nucleotides match TRBD1. J was trimmed by 0 bases and V by 5 bases; bases with no gene match: 3. This CDR3 comprises 14 residues. The CDR3 here is CASSRQGANYGYTF. DNA for the CDR3: TGTGCCAGCAGTCGACAGGGAGCTAACTATGGCTACACCTTC.

The chain recombines TRBV20-1 with TRBJ1-4, with 9 nucleotides matching TRBD1. Germline V lookup: CDR1 DFQATT, CDR2 SNEGSKA (reference sequence). Losses at the gene ends were 5 bases for V and 2 bases for J; bases not matched to a gene: 9. CDR3 length equals 16 residues. The CDR3 DNA is TGCAGTGCTTTACCTTTAGGGACAGGGACTAATGAAAAACTGTTTTTT. Protein sequence: CSALPLGTGTNEKLFF.

This clonotype has only a few counts. The chain joins TRBV5-1 to TRBJ2-3; 11 bases line up with TRBD1. The CDR3 is 17 residues long. The V segment lost 0 bases and the J segment 4 bases; nucleotides outside the gene matches: 7. Germline V gives CDR1 SGHRS, CDR2 YFSETQ. The CDR3 sequence is CASSLEGRTGGPDTQYF. The CDR3 bases are TGCGCCAGCAGCTTGGAGGGAAGGACAGGGGGCCCAGATACGCAGTATTTT.

V is TRBV10-3 and J is TRBJ2-7; TRBD2 agrees at 11 bases. There are 18 residues in the CDR3. Germline assignment: CDR1 ENHRY and CDR2 SYGVKD. Trimming removed 8 bases from V and 1 base from J; junction bases left unmatched: 16. CDR3 bases: TGTGCCATCTGTTTGGATCGCCCGGGACTAGCGGCTTCCTACGAGCAGTACGTC. Translation: CAICLDRPGLAASYEQYV.

The chain joins TRBV29-1 to TRBJ2-7, with D perhaps TRBD2 (7 bases). The CDR3 runs 12 residues. CDR1 and CDR2 from the germline V gene are SQVTM and ANQGSEA. The germline V and J ends were trimmed by 7 bases and 5 bases, with 15 bases remaining between them. The CDR3, as DNA: TGCAGCGGTGGAGGGGGGGGTAACGAGCAGTACTTC. As protein: CSGGGGGNEQYF.

This clonotype was counted only a few times. This sequence joins TRBV6-5 and TRBJ2-1; maybe TRBD2 (5 bases). Looked up from germline, CDR1 is MNHEY and CDR2 is SVGAGI. The CDR3 spans 16 residues. V lost 2 bases and J lost 7, with 18 bases in between. CDR3 in amino acids: CASSYVSGHGRNEQFF. CDR3 bases: TGTGCCAGCAGTTACGTCAGCGGTCACGGCAGGAATGAGCAGTTCTTC.

The V and J genes are TRBV10-1 and TRBJ2-1; 13 bases line up with TRBD2. Germline V gene lookup returns CDR1 WNHNN and CDR2 SYGVQD (reference sequence). This CDR3 has 16 residues. J gave up 4 bases and V 4 bases, and 4 bases lay outside the gene matches. CDR3 sequence reads: CASSATSGGGYNEQFF. CDR3 nucleotide sequence: TGCGCCAGCAGTGCAACTAGCGGGGGGGGTTACAATGAGCAGTTCTTC.

The gene calls are TRBV12-3 or TRBV12-4 and TRBJ2-3; TRBD2 might be the D (6 bases). The CDR3 totals 16 residues. Trimming removed 0 bases from V and 5 bases from J, with 15 bases in between. CDR3 protein: CASSLALAGYGDTQYF. The DNA for the CDR3 is TGTGCCAGCAGTTTAGCGCTCGCGGGGTATGGAGATACGCAGTATTTT.

The CDR3 DNA follows: TGCAGTGCTAGCGGGTTGCGGGCGGACCTATCCTACAATGAGCAGTTCTTC. It codes for CSASGLRADLSYNEQFF. The chain is built from TRBV20-1 and TRBJ2-1; D is perhaps TRBD2 (5 bases). The CDR3 covers 17 residues. CDR1 and CDR2 (germline): DFQATT, SNEGSKA (reference sequence). The germline V and J ends were trimmed by 3 bases and 1 base, with 19 bases remaining between them.

This clonotype has only a few counts. The chain uses TRBV12-3 or TRBV12-4 and TRBJ2-7, with 8 bases lining up with TRBD1. This CDR3 is built from 14 residues. J was trimmed by 2 bases and V by 3 bases; bases with no gene match: 3. CDR3 loop: CASSLETGAYEQYF. In nucleotides, the CDR3 is TGTGCCAGCAGTTTGGAGACAGGGGCCTACGAGCAGTACTTC.

V gene TRBV5-1 combines with J gene TRBJ2-3; 7 bases fit TRBD1. The germline gives CDR1 SGHRS, CDR2 YFSETQ. This CDR3 is built from 15 residues. Trimming took 2 bases from V and 4 from J; bases not matched to a gene: 7. The CDR3 is CASSLQDRAADTQYF. DNA of the CDR3: TGCGCCAGCAGCTTACAAGACAGGGCTGCAGATACGCAGTATTTT.

This rearrangement joins TRBV10-3 to TRBJ2-1, with 12 bases lining up with TRBD2. From germline, CDR1 is ENHRY and CDR2 SYGVKD. Trimming at V came to 7 bases and at J to 6 bases, leaving 7 bases not matched to a gene. CDR3 length: 15 residues. The DNA of the CDR3 is TGTGCCATCACGGCTAGCGGGGGGGCGGGCAATGAGCAGTTCTTC. Translation gives CAITASGGAGNEQFF.

The V and J genes are TRBV10-3 and TRBJ2-2; D is perhaps TRBD1 (6 bases). This CDR3 contains 19 residues. Trimming pared 4 bases from V and 0 bases from J, leaving 21 bases between. The germline V gene has CDR1 ENHRY and CDR2 SYGVKD. The chain's CDR3 is CAISGGGLKGKANTGELFF. The CDR3 bases are TGTGCCATCAGTGGTGGGGGCCTCAAGGGCAAGGCGAACACCGGGGAGCTGTTTTTT.

In its sample, this clonotype was seen a few times. CDR3 DNA sequence: TGCAGCGTTGAGGGGGGCCGAAACGTTAACTATGGCTACACCTTC. Protein sequence: CSVEGGRNVNYGYTF. The gene calls are TRBV29-1 and TRBJ1-2, with a possible D match to TRBD1 (6 bases). Germline V gene sequence: CDR1 SQVTM, CDR2 ANQGSEA. The CDR3 has 15 amino acids. Trimming left V 3 bases short and J 1 base short, with 15 bases between.

J is TRBJ2-5 and V is TRBV5-1, with D hard to call. Germline lookup yields CDR1 SGHRS and CDR2 YFSETQ. This CDR3 is built from 15 residues. Deletions cut 0 bases from V and 5 bases from J, with 14 bases between. CDR3 residues: CASSLGQQLRETQYF. The CDR3, as DNA: TGCGCCAGCAGCTTGGGACAACAGCTGAGGGAGACCCAGTACTTC. Complete variable domain (other parts from reference TRBV5-1 and TRBJ2-5): KAGVTQTPRYLIKTRGQQVTLSCSPISGHRSVSWYQQTPGQGLQFLFEYFSETQRNKGNFPGRFSGRQFSNSRSEMNVSTLELGDSALYLCASSLGQQLRETQYFGPGTRLLVL.

The chain is built from TRBV25-1 and TRBJ2-5; maybe TRBD2 (5 bases). Deletions cut 8 bases from V and 7 bases from J, with 11 bases between. CDR1 is MGHDK, CDR2 SYGVNS, per germline. This CDR3 is 11 amino acids long. DNA for the CDR3: TGTGCCAGCCAAAACCGGGGGACCCAGTACTTC. Protein: CASQNRGTQYF.

This clonotype occurred many times. The chain is built from TRBV29-1 and TRBJ2-2; no clear D gene. Germline V CDR1 and CDR2: SQVTM, ANQGSEA. The CDR3 is made up of 13 amino acids. Trimming removed 2 bases at V and 0 bases at J, with 4 bases between. The CDR3 is CSVESPNTGELFF. CDR3 nucleotides: TGCAGCGTTGAATCCCCGAACACCGGGGAGCTGTTTTTT.

This clonotype occurred many times. The chain couples TRBV15 to TRBJ2-1; 12 positions agree with TRBD1. The V and J ends lost 5 bases and 8 bases, in that order; junction bases with no gene match: 10. Germline CDR1 reads LNHNV; CDR2 reads YYDKDF (reference sequence). The CDR3 totals 16 residues. The DNA for the CDR3 is TGTGCCACCAGCTTCCCCGGGACAGGGGGCGTCTATGAGCAGTTCTTC. Amino acid sequence: CATSFPGTGGVYEQFF.